This TCR beta chain came from a study of CD8+ T cells in alopecia areata. Findings and limits, study-wide: Amid tofacitinib therapy, many expanded lesional clones stayed present in scalp and blood. Scalp clonality and expanded CD8+ clones among the top 100 were significantly decreased by tofacitinib.

Reverse transcription of extracted RNA yielded cDNA, which provided the sequencing template. The protocol was immunoSEQ multiplex PCR, while the TCRdb copy is restricted to in-frame clones and leaves out a portion. The profile shows 75,000 to 80,000 clones, approximately 66% of them singletons. As to treatment: oral pan-JAK inhibitor, 5-10 mg twice daily. CDR1 and CDR2 from the germline V gene are SGHNT and YYREEE (reference sequence). V was pared by 3 bases and J by 14 bases, with 10 bases of the junction left unmatched. The CDR3 totals 13 residues. To note about this clone: Its antigen remains unidentified.

Sequencing was performed on CD8+ T cells sorted from blood, taken at week 24, from a patient treated with tofacitinib. The rearrangement links TRBV5-4 to TRBJ2-1, with 8 bases identical to TRBD2. The origin of this receptor is a human donor with alopecia areata. As DNA, the CDR3 is TGTGCCAGCAGCTCGATGACCGGGACTAGAAAGTTCTTC. Translated, it gives CASSSMTGTRKFF.